One and the same sample provided the 13 T cell receptor beta chains below, sequenced in a study of radiation and T cells in renal cell carcinoma. Time point in this sample: baseline pretreatment blood. Sample treatment: 15 Gy SBRT to primary tumor, nephrectomy 4 weeks later. TCRdb's copy holds only in-frame clones and misses some; the assay was immunoSEQ multiplex PCR. Of tens of thousands of clones listed, 60% to 85% are singletons. The material was blood, obtained from a patient whose treatment included radiotherapy and nephrectomy. These receptors originate from a man in his 60s with renal cell carcinoma.

The chain is built from TRBV7-3 and TRBJ2-2; 8 bases align to TRBD2. CDR1 is SGHTA and CDR2 is FQGTGA in the germline V gene. V lost 2 bases to trimming and J lost 6 bases; unmatched junction nucleotides: 5. This CDR3 has 15 residues. The CDR3 reads CASSLSGRASGELFF. CDR3 DNA: TGTGCCAGCAGCTTATCCGGGAGGGCGTCCGGGGAGCTGTTTTTT.

This clone occurred once. The CDR3 loop is CASSDTLKPRESIQYF. CDR3 DNA: TGTGCCAGCAGCGACACATTAAAGCCCCGGGAGTCCATTCAGTACTTC. The rearrangement joins TRBV11-3 to TRBJ2-4; possibly TRBD2 for D (6 bases). Per the germline V gene, CDR1 is SGHNT and CDR2 is YENEEA. With 5 bases removed from V and 9 bases from J, the gap between germline ends came to 23 bases. The CDR3 runs to 16 residues.

The genes are TRBV11-3 and TRBJ2-1, with 10 positions matching TRBD2. CDR1 is SGHNT, CDR2 YENEEA, per germline. V lost 5 bases to trimming and J lost 7 bases; unmatched junction nucleotides: 5. The CDR3 has 14 residues. CDR3 coding DNA: TGTGCCAGCAGCGACCTAGCGGGGGTAAATGAGCAGTTCTTC. Its protein is CASSDLAGVNEQFF.

The chain is built from TRBV7-9 and TRBJ2-5; 13 bases are shared with TRBD2. Looked up from germline, CDR1 is SEHNR and CDR2 is FQNEAQ (reference sequence). The length of the CDR3 is 17 residues. V was pared by 5 bases and J by 5 bases, with 11 bases of the junction left unmatched. The CDR3 region is CASSPPLAGGVLETQYF. DNA for the CDR3: TGTGCCAGCAGCCCCCCACTAGCGGGAGGGGTTCTTGAGACCCAGTACTTC. Drawing the rest from reference TRBV7-9 and TRBJ2-5, the complete variable domain is DTGVSQNPRHKITKRGQNVTFRCDPISEHNRLYWYRQTLGQGPEFLTYFQNEAQLEKSRLLSDRFSAERPKGSFSTLEIQRTEQGDSAMYLCASSPPLAGGVLETQYFGPGTRLLVL.

The gene calls are TRBV13 and TRBJ2-3, with 13 bases aligning to TRBD2. CDR1 is PRHDT, CDR2 FYEKMQ, per germline (reference sequence). The CDR3 consists of 19 residues. J gave up 4 bases and V 6 bases, and 16 bases lay outside the gene matches. The CDR3 is CASSESGLAGARIPDTQYF. CDR3 sequence (DNA): TGTGCCAGCAGTGAATCAGGACTAGCGGGGGCACGAATCCCAGATACGCAGTATTTT.

This chain uses TRBV27 with TRBJ1-5; 7 bases fit TRBD1. CDR3 size: 15 residues. The germline CDR1 and CDR2 sequences are MNHEY and SMNVEV (reference sequence). Trimming cost V 2 bases and J 4 bases; bases outside gene matches: 5. The CDR3 is CASSLKGAGNQPQHF. DNA for the CDR3: TGTGCCAGCAGTTTAAAGGGGGCGGGGAATCAGCCCCAGCATTTT.

The gene calls are TRBV11-3 and TRBJ1-1, with 7 nucleotides matching TRBD1. The CDR3 runs 15 residues. The ends lost 1 base at V and 1 base at J; junction bases unmatched: 3. In germline, CDR1 is SGHNT, CDR2 YENEEA. The chain's CDR3 is CASSLGAGGNTEAFF. The CDR3 nucleotides read TGTGCCAGCAGCTTAGGCGCAGGGGGGAACACTGAAGCTTTCTTT. The full variable domain, rest sourced from reference TRBV11-3 and TRBJ1-1, is EAGVVQSPRYKIIEKKQPVAFWCNPISGHNTLYWYLQNLGQGPELLIRYENEEAVDDSQLPKDRFSAERLKGVDSTLKIQPAELGDSAVYLCASSLGAGGNTEAFFGQGTRLTVV.

V is TRBV6-4 and J is TRBJ2-7, with unresolved D. Trimming cost V 0 bases and J 7 bases, with 4 bases left between them. There are 11 residues in the CDR3. Looked up from germline, CDR1 is MRHNA and CDR2 is SNTAGT. CDR3 residues: CASSDSEEQYV. CDR3 nucleotides: TGTGCCAGCAGTGACTCAGAAGAGCAGTACGTC.

In regard to this clone: Other DNA sequences of this sample code for an identical CDR3. The CDR3 here is CASSVVRENTEAFF. CDR3 DNA sequence: TGTGCCAGCAGCGTAGTTCGGGAGAACACTGAAGCTTTCTTT. The chain couples TRBV9 to TRBJ1-1; D call uncertain. V lost 0 bases and J lost 1, with 7 bases in between. The CDR3 spans 14 residues. Germline V gene data show CDR1 as SGDLS and CDR2 as YYNGEE.

The chain recombines TRBV4-2 with TRBJ1-3; D possibly corresponds to TRBD1 (5 bases). Trimming removed 3 bases from V and 7 bases from J, with 13 bases in between. CDR3 length: 14 residues. Per the germline V gene, CDR1 is LGHNA and CDR2 is YNFKEQ. Here the CDR3 DNA reads TGTGCCAGCAGCCAGTGGGGCGAAGGGAACACCATATATTTT. Its translation is CASSQWGEGNTIYF.

This clone was counted between two and nine times. V is TRBV15 and J is TRBJ2-1, with 8 bases identical to TRBD2. V lost 1 base and J lost 3; bases outside the gene matches: 2. The length of the CDR3 is 15 residues. Germline values: CDR1 LNHNV, CDR2 YYDKDF (reference sequence). CDR3 sequence: CATSRVAGLYNEQFF. CDR3 nucleotide sequence: TGTGCCACCAGCAGAGTAGCGGGACTCTACAATGAGCAGTTCTTC. The variable domain in full, with the rest retrieved from reference TRBV15 and TRBJ2-1, is DAMVIQNPRYQVTQFGKPVTLSCSQTLNHNVMYWYQQKSSQAPKLLFHYYDKDFNNEADTPDNFQSRRPNTSFCFLDIRSPGLGDTAMYLCATSRVAGLYNEQFFGPGTRLTVL.

The chain joins TRBV29-1 to TRBJ1-4, with D perhaps TRBD1 (6 bases). The CDR3 contains 13 residues. Trimming took 3 bases from V and 7 from J, leaving 12 bases between them. CDR1 SQVTM and CDR2 ANQGSEA come from the germline V gene. DNA of the CDR3: TGCAGCGTTGATGGGGAGGGGGGTGAAAAACTGTTTTTT. It codes for CSVDGEGGEKLFF.

The chain employs TRBV30 and TRBJ2-5; 8 bases fit TRBD2. The CDR3 loop spans 13 amino acids. Germline V gives CDR1 GTSNPN, CDR2 SVGIG (reference sequence). V dropped 0 bases and J dropped 5; count of bases not matched to a gene: 2. The CDR3 sequence: CAWSVSGGETQYF. In DNA form, the CDR3 reads TGTGCCTGGAGTGTCAGCGGGGGTGAGACCCAGTACTTC.